This TCR beta chain comes out of a study of tumor-infiltrating lymphocytes in oesophageal squamous cell carcinoma. Germline CDR1 and CDR2: SGHTA and FQGTGA. The CDR3 totals 13 residues. Using its own MiXCR run on the PCR reads, TCRdb lists one record per CDR3 protein. Here the sample spans approximately 18,000 distinct CDR3 sequences, roughly 40% being singletons. Sequencing used normal esophageal tissue next to the tumor. The TCR was taken from a female donor with esophageal squamous cell carcinoma. The chain carries TRBV7-3 and TRBJ2-7; the match to TRBD2 covers 9 bases. The DNA end lines up better with TRBJ2-5; the J call may be wrong. CDR3 sequence: CASSPGLAETQYF. CDR3 nucleotides: TGTGCCAGCAGCCCCGGACTAGCGGAGACCCAGTACTTC.